The rows below give T cell receptor beta chains drawn from one sample of a study of T cells in Graves' hyperthyroidism and ophthalmopathy. TCRdb reanalysed the multiplex PCR reads using MiXCR and keeps one entry per CDR3 protein. The data show some 600,000 distinct CDR3 sequences, roughly 14% seen once. The sequenced sample was blood. The receptors originated from a woman in her twenties or thirties with Graves' hyperthyroidism that later progressed to Graves' ophthalmopathy. Each CDR3 is given with its conserved first and last residue. The order of the fields is J gene, clone size, D gene, V gene, CDR3 protein, CDR3 DNA. D genes are given only for firm matches. Only some rows state a clone size, as once, few, many or a class for expanded clones.

j_gene: TRBJ2-7; abundance: many; d_gene: TRBD1; v_gene: TRBV9; CDR3aa: CASSVSGQGYYEQYF; CDR3nt: TGTGCCAGCAGCGTCTCGGGACAGGGGTACTACGAGCAGTACTTC
j_gene: TRBJ2-7; abundance: few; d_gene: TRBD2; v_gene: TRBV19; CDR3aa: CASSKRTSGTYEQYF; CDR3nt: TGTGCCAGTAGTAAAAGGACTAGCGGTACCTACGAGCAGTACTTC
j_gene: TRBJ2-1; abundance: .; d_gene: TRBD2; v_gene: TRBV10-3; CDR3aa: CAATSSGSYNEQFF; CDR3nt: TGTGCCGCCACTTCTAGCGGTTCTTACAATGAGCAGTTCTTC
j_gene: TRBJ2-7; abundance: .; d_gene: TRBD1; v_gene: TRBV7-9; CDR3aa: CASSLALTGDRGYEQYF; CDR3nt: TGTGCCAGCAGCTTAGCCCTAACGGGGGACAGGGGCTACGAGCAGTACTTC
j_gene: TRBJ2-1; abundance: few; d_gene: TRBD2; v_gene: TRBV11-3; CDR3aa: CASSLEGRAKGRLAGASGEQFF; CDR3nt: TGTGCCAGCAGCTTAGAGGGGAGAGCGAAGGGGAGACTAGCGGGAGCTTCCGGTGAGCAGTTCTTC
j_gene: TRBJ1-6; abundance: many; d_gene: .; v_gene: TRBV11-3; CDR3aa: CASSPTGDSPLHF; CDR3nt: TGTGCCAGCAGCCCTACAGGAGATTCACCCCTCCACTTT
j_gene: TRBJ1-1; abundance: many; d_gene: .; v_gene: TRBV3-1; CDR3aa: CASSPLKNTEAFF; CDR3nt: TGTGCCAGCAGCCCACTAAAGAACACTGAAGCTTTCTTT
j_gene: TRBJ1-4; abundance: many; d_gene: .; v_gene: TRBV5-1; CDR3aa: CASSSQGGGEKLFF; CDR3nt: TGCGCCAGCAGCTCCCAGGGCGGGGGTGAAAAACTGTTTTTT
j_gene: TRBJ2-5; abundance: .; d_gene: .; v_gene: TRBV14; CDR3aa: CASKGSAETQYF; CDR3nt: TGTGCCAGCAAGGGTAGTGCGGAGACCCAGTACTTC
j_gene: TRBJ2-3; abundance: many; d_gene: TRBD2; v_gene: TRBV12-3/TRBV12-4; CDR3aa: CASSRRGEQYF; CDR3nt: TGTGCCAGCAGCCGACGGGGGGAGCAGTATTTT
j_gene: TRBJ2-7; abundance: .; d_gene: .; v_gene: TRBV5-1; CDR3aa: CASSRPPRYEQYF; CDR3nt: TGCGCCAGCAGCCGGCCGCCCCGCTACGAGCAGTACTTC
j_gene: TRBJ1-5; abundance: .; d_gene: TRBD1; v_gene: TRBV28; CDR3aa: CASSPGTGGGWQPQHF; CDR3nt: TGTGCCAGCAGTCCGGGGACAGGGGGCGGGTGGCAGCCCCAGCATTTT
j_gene: TRBJ1-1; abundance: many; d_gene: TRBD1; v_gene: TRBV24-1; CDR3aa: CATSDSGQGGTEAFF; CDR3nt: TGTGCCACCAGTGATTCGGGACAGGGAGGCACTGAAGCTTTCTTT
j_gene: TRBJ2-2; abundance: .; d_gene: .; v_gene: TRBV30; CDR3aa: CAWSDTGTGELFF; CDR3nt: TGTGCCTGGAGCGACACTGGAACCGGGGAGCTGTTTTTT
j_gene: TRBJ1-6; abundance: many; d_gene: .; v_gene: TRBV18; CDR3aa: CASSPEALNSPLHF; CDR3nt: TGTGCCAGCTCACCAGAAGCACTCAATTCACCCCTCCACTTT
j_gene: TRBJ1-1; abundance: few; d_gene: .; v_gene: TRBV9; CDR3aa: CASSVDPQNTEAFF; CDR3nt: TGTGCCAGCAGCGTAGACCCCCAGAACACTGAAGCTTTCTTT
j_gene: TRBJ2-3; abundance: many; d_gene: TRBD2; v_gene: TRBV27; CDR3aa: CASTSSGSLDTQYF; CDR3nt: TGTGCCAGCACATCTAGCGGGAGTCTAGATACGCAGTATTTT
j_gene: TRBJ1-2; abundance: many; d_gene: .; v_gene: TRBV11-2; CDR3aa: CASTVSFREVVYGYTF; CDR3nt: TGTGCCAGCACCGTGTCTTTCAGGGAAGTGGTCTATGGCTACACCTTC
j_gene: TRBJ2-7; abundance: few; d_gene: .; v_gene: TRBV10-3; CDR3aa: CAASRDQTYEQYF; CDR3nt: TGTGCCGCCTCGCGGGACCAAACCTACGAGCAGTACTTC
j_gene: TRBJ2-5; abundance: few; d_gene: .; v_gene: TRBV5-6; CDR3aa: CASSNSWETQYF; CDR3nt: TGTGCCAGCAGCAATAGCTGGGAGACCCAGTACTTC
j_gene: TRBJ2-5; abundance: .; d_gene: .; v_gene: TRBV9; CDR3aa: CASSKAPAETQYF; CDR3nt: TGTGCCAGCAGCAAGGCTCCCGCGGAGACCCAGTACTTC
j_gene: TRBJ2-1; abundance: .; d_gene: .; v_gene: TRBV25-1; CDR3aa: CASSEGSAGPLYNEQFF; CDR3nt: TGTGCCAGCAGTGAAGGTTCGGCGGGACCCCTCTACAATGAGCAGTTCTTC
j_gene: TRBJ1-1; abundance: many; d_gene: .; v_gene: TRBV19; CDR3aa: CASSWLGNTEAFF; CDR3nt: TGTGCCAGTAGCTGGCTGGGGAACACTGAAGCTTTCTTT
j_gene: TRBJ2-1; abundance: many; d_gene: TRBD1; v_gene: TRBV10-3; CDR3aa: CAIRDPLTGPQGEQFF; CDR3nt: TGTGCCATCAGAGACCCCCTGACAGGGCCCCAAGGGGAGCAGTTCTTC